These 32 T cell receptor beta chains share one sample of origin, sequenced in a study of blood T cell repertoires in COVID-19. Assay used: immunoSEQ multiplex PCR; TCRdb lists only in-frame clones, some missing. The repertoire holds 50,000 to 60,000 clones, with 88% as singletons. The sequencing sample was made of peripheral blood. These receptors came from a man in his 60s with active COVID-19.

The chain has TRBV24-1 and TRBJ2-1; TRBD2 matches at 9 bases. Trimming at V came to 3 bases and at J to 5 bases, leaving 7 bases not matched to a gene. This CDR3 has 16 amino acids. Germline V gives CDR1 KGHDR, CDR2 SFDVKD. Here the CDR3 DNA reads TGTGCCACCAGTGATCCTACTAGCGGGTTAGACAATGAGCAGTTCTTC. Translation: CATSDPTSGLDNEQFF.

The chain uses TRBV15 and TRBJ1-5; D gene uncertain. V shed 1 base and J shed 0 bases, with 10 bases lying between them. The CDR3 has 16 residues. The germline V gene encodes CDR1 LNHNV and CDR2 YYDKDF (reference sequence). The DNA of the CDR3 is TGTGCCACCAGCAGAGCTGGGCATACTAGCAATCAGCCCCAGCATTTT. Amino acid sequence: CATSRAGHTSNQPQHF.

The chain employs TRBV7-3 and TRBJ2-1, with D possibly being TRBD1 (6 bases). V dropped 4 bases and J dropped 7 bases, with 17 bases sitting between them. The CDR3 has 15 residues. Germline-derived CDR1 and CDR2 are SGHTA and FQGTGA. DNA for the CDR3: TGTGCCAGCAGCTCCTATCAGACTGGACAGAATGAGCAGTTCTTC. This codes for CASSSYQTGQNEQFF. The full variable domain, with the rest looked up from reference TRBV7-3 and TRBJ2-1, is GAGVSQTPSNKVTEKGKYVELRCDPISGHTALYWYRQSLGQGPEFLIYFQGTGAADDSGLPNDRFFAVRPEGSVSTLKIQRTERGDSAVYLCASSSYQTGQNEQFFGPGTRLTVL.

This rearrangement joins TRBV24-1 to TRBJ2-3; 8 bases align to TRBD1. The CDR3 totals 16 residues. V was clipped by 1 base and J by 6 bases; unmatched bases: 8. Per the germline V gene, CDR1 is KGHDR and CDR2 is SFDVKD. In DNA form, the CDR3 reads TGTGCCACCAGTGATTTCGGGGCAGGGGGCGTCGATACGCAGTATTTT. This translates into CATSDFGAGGVDTQYF.

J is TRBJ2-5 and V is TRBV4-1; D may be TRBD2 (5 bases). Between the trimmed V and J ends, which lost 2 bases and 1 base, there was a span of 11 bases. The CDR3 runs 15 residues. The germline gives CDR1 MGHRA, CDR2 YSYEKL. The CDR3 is CASSQSQRSQETQYF. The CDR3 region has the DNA TGCGCCAGCAGCCAAAGTCAGCGGTCCCAAGAGACCCAGTACTTC.

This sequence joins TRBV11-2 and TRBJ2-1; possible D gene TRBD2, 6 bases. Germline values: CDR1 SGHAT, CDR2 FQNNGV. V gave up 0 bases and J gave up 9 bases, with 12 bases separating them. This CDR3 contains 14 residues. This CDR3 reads CASSLELGRSEQFF. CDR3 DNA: TGTGCCAGCAGCTTAGAGTTAGGGAGGAGTGAGCAGTTCTTC.

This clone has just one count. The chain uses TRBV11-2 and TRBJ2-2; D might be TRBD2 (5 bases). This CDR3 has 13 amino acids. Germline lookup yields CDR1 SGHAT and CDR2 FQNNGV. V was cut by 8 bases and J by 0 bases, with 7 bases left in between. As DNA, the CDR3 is TGTGCCAGCGCGGGCCCGAACACCGGGGAGCTGTTTTTT. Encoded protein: CASAGPNTGELFF. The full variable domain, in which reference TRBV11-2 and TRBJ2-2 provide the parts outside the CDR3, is EAGVAQSPRYKIIEKRQSVAFWCNPISGHATLYWYQQILGQGPKLLIQFQNNGVVDDSQLPKDRFSAERLKGVDSTLKIQPAKLEDSAVYLCASAGPNTGELFFGEGSRLTVL.

The CDR3 here is CASGLVLGGGDTEAFF. CDR3 DNA: TGTGCTAGTGGTTTGGTTCTGGGGGGTGGGGATACTGAAGCTTTCTTT. The rearrangement uses TRBV12-5 and TRBJ1-1, with TRBD1 as a possible D gene (5 bases). Trimming shortened V by 0 bases and J by 5 bases, and 16 bases separated the two germline ends. Per the germline V gene, CDR1 is LGHNT and CDR2 is FRNRAP. The CDR3 has 16 residues.

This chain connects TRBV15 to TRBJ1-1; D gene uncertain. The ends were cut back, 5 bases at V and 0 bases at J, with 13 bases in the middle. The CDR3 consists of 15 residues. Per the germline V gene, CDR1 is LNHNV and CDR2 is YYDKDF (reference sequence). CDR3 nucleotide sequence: TGTGCCACCAGCTGGGCTGCGGGTGTGAACACTGAAGCTTTCTTT. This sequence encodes CATSWAAGVNTEAFF.

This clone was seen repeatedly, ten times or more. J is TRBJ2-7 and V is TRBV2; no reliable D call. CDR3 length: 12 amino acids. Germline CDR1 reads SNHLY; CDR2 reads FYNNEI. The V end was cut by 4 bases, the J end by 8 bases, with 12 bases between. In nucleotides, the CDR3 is TGTGCCAGCAGTGGACACCCCTTGAAGCAGTACTTC. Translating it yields CASSGHPLKQYF.

DNA for the CDR3: TGTGCCAGCAGTTTACGCGGGGCTCCCCTTAGCAATCAGCCCCAGCATTTT. Residues: CASSLRGAPLSNQPQHF. V and J are TRBV27 and TRBJ1-5; possibly TRBD1 for D (5 bases). Germline V CDR1 and CDR2: MNHEY, SMNVEV (reference sequence). The V end was cut by 2 bases, the J end by 0 bases, with 14 bases between. The CDR3 has 17 amino acids.

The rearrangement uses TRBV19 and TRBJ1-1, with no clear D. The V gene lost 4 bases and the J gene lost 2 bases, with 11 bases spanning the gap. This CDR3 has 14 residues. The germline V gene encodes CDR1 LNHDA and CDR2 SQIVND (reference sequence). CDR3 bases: TGTGCCAGTAGTAGGGGAGGGCCCAACACTGAAGCTTTCTTT. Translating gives CASSRGGPNTEAFF. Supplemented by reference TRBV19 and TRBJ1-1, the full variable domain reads DGGITQSPKYLFRKEGQNVTLSCEQNLNHDAMYWYRQDPGQGLRLIYYSQIVNDFQKGDIAEGYSVSREKKESFPLTVTSAQKNPTAFYLCASSRGGPNTEAFFGQGTRLTVV.

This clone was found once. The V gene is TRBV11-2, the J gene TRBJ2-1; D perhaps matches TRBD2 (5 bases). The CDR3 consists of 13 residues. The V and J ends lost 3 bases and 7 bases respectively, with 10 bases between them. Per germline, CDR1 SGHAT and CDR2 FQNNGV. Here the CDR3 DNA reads TGTGCCAGCAGCTTCTGGACTGGTAATGAGCAGTTCTTC. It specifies CASSFWTGNEQFF.

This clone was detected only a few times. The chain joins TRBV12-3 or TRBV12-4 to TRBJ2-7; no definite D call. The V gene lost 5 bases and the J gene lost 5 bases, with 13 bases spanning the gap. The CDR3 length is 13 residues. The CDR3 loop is CASSPPRLHEQYF. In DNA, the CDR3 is TGTGCCAGCAGTCCCCCCCGACTCCACGAGCAGTACTTC.

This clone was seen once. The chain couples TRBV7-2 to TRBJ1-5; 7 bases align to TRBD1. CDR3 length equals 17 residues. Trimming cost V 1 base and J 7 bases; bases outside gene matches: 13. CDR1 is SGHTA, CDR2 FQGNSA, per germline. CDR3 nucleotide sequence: TGTGCCAGCAGCTTAGGTGATTTAGGGGGCAGGGGACAGCCCCAGCATTTT. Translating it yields CASSLGDLGGRGQPQHF. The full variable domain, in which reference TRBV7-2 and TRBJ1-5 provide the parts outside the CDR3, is GAGVSQSPSNKVTEKGKDVELRCDPISGHTALYWYRQSLGQGLEFLIYFQGNSAPDKSGLPSDRFSAERTGGSVSTLTIQRTQQEDSAVYLCASSLGDLGGRGQPQHFGDGTRLSIL.

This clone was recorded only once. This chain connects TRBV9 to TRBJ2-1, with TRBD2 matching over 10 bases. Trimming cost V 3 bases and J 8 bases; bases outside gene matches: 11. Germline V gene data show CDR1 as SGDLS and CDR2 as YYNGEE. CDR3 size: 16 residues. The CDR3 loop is CASSASLLAGSDEQFF. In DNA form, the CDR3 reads TGTGCCAGCAGCGCCTCCCTACTAGCGGGAAGCGATGAGCAGTTCTTC.

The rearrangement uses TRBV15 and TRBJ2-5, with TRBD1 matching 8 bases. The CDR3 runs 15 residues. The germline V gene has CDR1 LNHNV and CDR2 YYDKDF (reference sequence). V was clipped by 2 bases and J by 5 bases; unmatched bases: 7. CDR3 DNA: TGTGCCACCAGCAGACCGGGGACAGGACAGGAGACCCAGTACTTC. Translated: CATSRPGTGQETQYF.

The DNA for the CDR3 is TGTGCCAGCAGTTTAGCCAGGGGGGAGACCCAGTACTTC. Its protein product is CASSLARGETQYF. The rearrangement uses TRBV27 and TRBJ2-5; 7 bases map to TRBD1. The V gene end was trimmed by 2 bases and the J gene end by 5 bases; junction bases not matched to a gene: 2. CDR3 length equals 13 residues. Germline V gives CDR1 MNHEY, CDR2 SMNVEV (reference sequence).

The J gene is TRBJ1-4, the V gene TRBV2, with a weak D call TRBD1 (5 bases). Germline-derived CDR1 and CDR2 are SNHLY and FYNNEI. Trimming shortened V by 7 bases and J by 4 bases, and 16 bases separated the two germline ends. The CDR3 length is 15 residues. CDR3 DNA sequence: TGTGCCAGCATCGCCCGGGGGACGTTTAATGAAAAACTGTTTTTT. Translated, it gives CASIARGTFNEKLFF.

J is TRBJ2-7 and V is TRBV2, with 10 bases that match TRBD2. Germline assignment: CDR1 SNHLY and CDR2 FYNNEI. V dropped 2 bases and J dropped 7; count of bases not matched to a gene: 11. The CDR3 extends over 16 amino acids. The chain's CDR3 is CASSENRLAGAQEQYF. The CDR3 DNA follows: TGTGCCAGCAGTGAAAATCGGCTAGCGGGAGCTCAAGAGCAGTACTTC.

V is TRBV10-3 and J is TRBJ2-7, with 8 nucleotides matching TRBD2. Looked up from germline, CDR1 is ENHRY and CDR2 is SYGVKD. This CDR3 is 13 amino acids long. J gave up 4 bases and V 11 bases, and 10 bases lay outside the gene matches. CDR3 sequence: CAAGAGGRYEQYF. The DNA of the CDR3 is TGTGCCGCAGGGGCGGGGGGTAGGTACGAGCAGTACTTC.

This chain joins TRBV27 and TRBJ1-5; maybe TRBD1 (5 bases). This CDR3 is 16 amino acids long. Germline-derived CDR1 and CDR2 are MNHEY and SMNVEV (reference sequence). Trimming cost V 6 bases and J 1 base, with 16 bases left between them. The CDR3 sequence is CASSPTGRLSNQPQHF. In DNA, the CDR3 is TGTGCCAGCAGCCCAACAGGCCGCTTAAGCAATCAGCCCCAGCATTTT.

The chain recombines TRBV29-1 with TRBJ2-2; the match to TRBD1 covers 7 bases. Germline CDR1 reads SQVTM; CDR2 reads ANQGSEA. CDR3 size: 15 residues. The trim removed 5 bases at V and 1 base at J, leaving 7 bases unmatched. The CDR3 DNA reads TGCAGCGTTCTCGTCTGGACAGGGAACACCGGGGAGCTGTTTTTT. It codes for CSVLVWTGNTGELFF.

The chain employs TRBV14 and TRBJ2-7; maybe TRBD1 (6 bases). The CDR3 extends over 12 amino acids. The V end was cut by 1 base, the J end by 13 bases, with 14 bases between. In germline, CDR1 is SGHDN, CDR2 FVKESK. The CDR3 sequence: CASSQATGLRYF. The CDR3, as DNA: TGTGCCAGCAGCCAAGCAACAGGGTTACGATACTTC.

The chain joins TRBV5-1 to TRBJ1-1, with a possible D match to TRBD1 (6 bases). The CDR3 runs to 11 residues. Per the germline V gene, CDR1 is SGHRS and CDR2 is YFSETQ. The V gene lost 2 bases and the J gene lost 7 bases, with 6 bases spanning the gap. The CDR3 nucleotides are TGCGCCAGCAGCTTAGGGGGTGAAGCTTTCTTT. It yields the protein CASSLGGEAFF.

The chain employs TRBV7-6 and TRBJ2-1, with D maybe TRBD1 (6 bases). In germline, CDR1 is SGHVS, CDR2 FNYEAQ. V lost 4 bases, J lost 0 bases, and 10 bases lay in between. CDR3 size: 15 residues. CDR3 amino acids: CASSSQGSSYNEQFF. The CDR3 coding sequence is TGTGCCAGCAGCTCTCAGGGGTCCTCCTACAATGAGCAGTTCTTC.

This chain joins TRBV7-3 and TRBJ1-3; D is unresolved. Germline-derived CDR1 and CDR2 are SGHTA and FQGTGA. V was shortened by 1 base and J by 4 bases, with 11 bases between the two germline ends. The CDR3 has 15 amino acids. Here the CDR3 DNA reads TGTGCCAGCAGCTTAAGGGCAGGAATGGGAAACACCATATATTTT. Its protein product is CASSLRAGMGNTIYF.

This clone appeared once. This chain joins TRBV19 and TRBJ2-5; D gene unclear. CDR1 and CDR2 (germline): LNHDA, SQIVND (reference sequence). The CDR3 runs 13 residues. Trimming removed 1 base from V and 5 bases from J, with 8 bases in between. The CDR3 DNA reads TGTGCCAGTAGTATAGTCGCCGGGGAGACCCAGTACTTC. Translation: CASSIVAGETQYF.

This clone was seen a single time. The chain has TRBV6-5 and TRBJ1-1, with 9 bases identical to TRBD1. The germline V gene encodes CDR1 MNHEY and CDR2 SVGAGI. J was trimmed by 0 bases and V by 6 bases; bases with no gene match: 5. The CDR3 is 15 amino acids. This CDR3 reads CASRGDRALNTEAFF. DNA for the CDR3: TGTGCCAGCAGAGGGGACAGGGCCCTGAACACTGAAGCTTTCTTT.

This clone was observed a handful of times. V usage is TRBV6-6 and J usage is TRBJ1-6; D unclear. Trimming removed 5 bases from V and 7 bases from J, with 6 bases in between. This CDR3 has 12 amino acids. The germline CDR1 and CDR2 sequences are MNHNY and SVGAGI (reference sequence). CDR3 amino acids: CASSVANSPLHF. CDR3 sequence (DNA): TGTGCCAGCAGTGTAGCGAATTCACCCCTCCACTTT.

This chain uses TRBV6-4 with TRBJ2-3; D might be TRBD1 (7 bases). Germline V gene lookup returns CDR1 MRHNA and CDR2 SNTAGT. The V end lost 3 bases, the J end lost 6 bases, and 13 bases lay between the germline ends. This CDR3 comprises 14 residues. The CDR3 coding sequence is TGTGCCAGCAGTGAAGGGGGCGGAGGGGATACGCAGTATTTT. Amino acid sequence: CASSEGGGGDTQYF.

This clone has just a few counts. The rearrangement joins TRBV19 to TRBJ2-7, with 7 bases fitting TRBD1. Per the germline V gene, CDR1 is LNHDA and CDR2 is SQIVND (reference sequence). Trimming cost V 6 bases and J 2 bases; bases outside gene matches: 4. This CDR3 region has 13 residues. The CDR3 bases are TGTGCCAGTAGCTTGGGACAGACCTACGAGCAGTACTTC. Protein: CASSLGQTYEQYF. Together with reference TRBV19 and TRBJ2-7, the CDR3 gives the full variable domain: DGGITQSPKYLFRKEGQNVTLSCEQNLNHDAMYWYRQDPGQGLRLIYYSQIVNDFQKGDIAEGYSVSREKKESFPLTVTSAQKNPTAFYLCASSLGQTYEQYFGPGTRLTVT.